This entry features one T cell receptor beta chain sequence. J gave up 3 bases and V 4 bases, and 3 bases lay outside the gene matches. The germline V gene has CDR1 MGHDK and CDR2 SYGVNS. There are 14 residues in the CDR3. This sample stems from a study of blood T cell repertoires in COVID-19. Background on the study: From T cells, B-cell-depleted T cells, or PBMCs came the material, which was cDNA or gDNA.

Original processing notes: Estimates of nucleated cell counts were drawn from the amplification of reference gene primers. Assay: immunoSEQ multiplex PCR; the TCRdb copy retains only in-frame clones and omits some. That table gives V, J and clone size, and the DNA gave D and trimming. Of roughly 220,000 clones in the sample, approximately 90% were seen once. The rearrangement joins TRBV25-1 to TRBJ2-1; 7 nucleotides align to TRBD2. The sequence derives from a woman aged 45 to 65 with COVID-19, enrolled during active disease. Sequenced: peripheral blood. The CDR3 DNA is TGTGCCAGCAGTGGGAGCGGGGTCTACAATGAGCAGTTCTTC. Amino acid sequence: CASSGSGVYNEQFF. The entire variable domain, with the rest obtained from reference TRBV25-1 and TRBJ2-1, is as follows: EADIYQTPRYLVIGTGKKITLECSQTMGHDKMYWYQQDPGMELHLIHYSYGVNSTEKGDLSSESTVSRIRTEHFPLTLESARPSHTSQYLCASSGSGVYNEQFFGPGTRLTVL.